This T cell receptor (beta chain) came from a study of OX40 agonist ivuxolimab in advanced cancers. The ends lost 3 bases at V and 1 base at J; junction bases unmatched: 4. This CDR3 is 16 amino acids long. Germline CDR1 and CDR2: MDHEN and SYDVKM. Study conclusions and caveats: Partial responders at 0.1-3.0 mg/kg had among the lowest clonal expansion.

Repertoires were generated with immunoSEQ multiplex PCR, while TCRdb's copy carries only in-frame clones and drops some. The sample consists of roughly 18,000 clones, approximately 80% of them appearing once. To note about this clone: Its antigen is undetermined.

The sequence derives from an adult with an advanced solid tumor such as melanoma, head and neck, liver or kidney cancer. Source: CD4+ or CD8+ T cells sorted from blood, taken in a trial of the OX40 agonist ivuxolimab. This chain connects TRBV28 to TRBJ2-2; 8 nucleotides match TRBD1. CDR3 loop: CASSLGQAGNTGELFF. CDR3 DNA: TGTGCCAGCAGTTTGGGACAGGCGGGGAACACCGGGGAGCTGTTTTTT.